The source of this T cell receptor (beta chain) is a study of monozygotic twins with inflammatory bowel disease. Via template switching, UMIs carrying a 6-nucleotide sample barcode were introduced. No DNA is given; TCRdb re-called the 5' RACE reads and lists each CDR3 protein once. This sample's table has 330,000 or so distinct CDR3 sequences. Study-level findings and limits: Those with IBD had lower TCRbeta diversity (inverse Simpson) than their healthy co-twins did. Healthy twins showed more clonotype sharing with others than IBD patients, especially patients with disease activity.

As concerns this clonotype: Antigen unknown.

The CDR3 runs 14 residues. The germline V gene encodes CDR1 SQVTM and CDR2 ANQGSEA. Whole blood supplied total RNA, and T cells were not sorted. The TCR originated in a human donor with ulcerative colitis or Crohn's disease, or a healthy co-twin of an affected twin (not recorded which). This chain joins TRBV29-1 and TRBJ1-1; TCRdb's D call of TRBD1 is untestable without DNA. Sequencing was carried out using blood. CDR3 sequence reads: CSVNSGTGLTEAFF.